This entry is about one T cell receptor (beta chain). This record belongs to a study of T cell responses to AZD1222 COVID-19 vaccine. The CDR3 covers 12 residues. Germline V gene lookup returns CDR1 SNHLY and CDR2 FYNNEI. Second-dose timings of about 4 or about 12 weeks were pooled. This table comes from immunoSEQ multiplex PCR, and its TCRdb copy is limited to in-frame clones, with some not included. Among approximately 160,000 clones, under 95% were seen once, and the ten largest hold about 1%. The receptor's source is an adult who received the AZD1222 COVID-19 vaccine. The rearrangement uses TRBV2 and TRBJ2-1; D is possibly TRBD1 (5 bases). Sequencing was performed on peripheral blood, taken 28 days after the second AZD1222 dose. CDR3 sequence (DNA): TGTGGGGTGGGGCCTATCATCAATGAGCAGTTCTTC. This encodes CGVGPIINEQFF.